One and the same sample provided the 8 T cell receptor beta chains below, sequenced in a study of T cells in Graves' hyperthyroidism and ophthalmopathy (dated by TCRdb to between 2017 and 2020). Libraries were built with multiplex PCR. The sequencing machine was an Illumina HiSeq 2000. Amplification of TCR beta CDR3 regions was carried out from RNA transcripts. The TCR CDR3 was subjected to a first round of RT-PCR using the HTBI primer set and the Qiagen OneStep RT-PCR kit. TCRdb took the public reads, trimmed them with fastp at Q25, ran MiXCR for clone calling and kept in-frame beta chains. Here each entry gathers all rows of one CDR3 protein and keeps the most common genes and DNA. The sample table holds 35,000 to 45,000 distinct CDR3 sequences, of which roughly 49% were seen once. The ten most abundant clones make up approximately 6.2% of the sample. Material for sequencing was blood. The receptor set was obtained from a woman aged 45-60 years with Graves' hyperthyroidism that later progressed to Graves' ophthalmopathy.

Notes on this clonotype: An end of the junction differs from the germline gene, which may be a read error. V and J are TRBV7-3 and TRBJ2-3; the D gene is possibly TRBD1 (5 bases). The CDR3 contains 13 residues. Germline V gene sequence: CDR1 SGHTA, CDR2 FQGTGA. The CDR3 region is CTSTPSMDNTQYF. The CDR3 DNA is TGTACCAGCACCCCGTCAATGGACAATACACAGTATTTT.

The gene calls are TRBV5-4 and TRBJ2-5; 12 bases align to TRBD1. CDR1 SGHNT and CDR2 YYREEE come from the germline V gene (reference sequence). This CDR3 contains 16 residues. Unmatched junction bases numbered 7, after V lost 0 bases and J lost 7 bases. The chain's CDR3 is CASSLVGQGAERTQYF. The CDR3 DNA reads as TGTGCCAGCAGCTTGGTGGGACAGGGGGCTGAGAGGACCCAGTACTTC.

Worth noting for this clonotype: The junction departs from germline at one end; a sequencing error may be responsible. J is TRBJ1-5 and V is TRBV5-6; no reliable D call. Germline CDR1 reads SGHDT; CDR2 reads YYEEEE. This CDR3 comprises 12 residues. The CDR3 DNA follows: TGTGCCAGCTGCTTCAAGAATCAGCCCCAGCATTTT. Protein sequence: CASCFKNQPQHF.

This clonotype came up many times. This chain links TRBV18 with TRBJ2-1; the D gene is possibly TRBD2 (6 bases). The CDR3 spans 14 residues. Germline lookup yields CDR1 KGHSH and CDR2 LQKENI. Trimming left V 0 bases short and J 5 bases short, with 8 bases between. CDR3 bases: TGTGCCAGCTCACCACCTAGCGGCCACAATGAGCAGTTCTTC. The encoded protein is CASSPPSGHNEQFF.

This clonotype was observed at least ten times. The J gene is TRBJ2-2, the V gene TRBV6-4; D might be TRBD1 (6 bases). Germline-derived CDR1 and CDR2 are MRHNA and SNTAGT. The CDR3 has 15 residues. Trimming left V 3 bases short and J 5 bases short, with 13 bases between. CDR3 in DNA: TGTGCCAGCAGTGAAGATGGGGGCCTTACCGGGGAGCTGTTTTTT. It translates to CASSEDGGLTGELFF.

This clonotype has only a few counts. The junction and the germline gene differ at one end; a read error may be behind it. The J gene is TRBJ2-4, the V gene TRBV2; a weak D match, TRBD1 (7 bases). Germline CDR1 reads SNHLY; CDR2 reads FYNNEI. CDR3 length equals 15 residues. CDR3 protein: CASSGTALAKNIQYW. In nucleotides, the CDR3 is TGTGCCAGCAGCGGGACAGCACTAGCCAAAAACATTCAGTACTGG.

This clonotype counts as medium-sized. The V gene is TRBV2, the J gene TRBJ2-1; 10 positions agree with TRBD2. V dropped 8 bases and J dropped 7; count of bases not matched to a gene: 2. Germline V gene lookup returns CDR1 SNHLY and CDR2 FYNNEI. The length of the CDR3 is 12 residues. The DNA of the CDR3 is TGTGCCAGCGAACTAGCGGGAAATGAGCAGTTCTTC. Amino acids: CASELAGNEQFF. The entire variable domain, with the rest obtained from reference TRBV2 and TRBJ2-1, is as follows: EPEVTQTPSHQVTQMGQEVILRCVPISNHLYFYWYRQILGQKVEFLVSFYNNEISEKSEIFDDQFSVERPDGSNFTLKIRSTKLEDSAMYFCASELAGNEQFFGPGTRLTVL.

V and J are TRBV20-1 and TRBJ2-3, with 13 bases lining up with TRBD2. Germline trimming cut 2 bases from V and 4 bases from J; bases unmatched to any gene: 6. Germline assignment: CDR1 DFQATT and CDR2 SNEGSKA (reference sequence). The CDR3 loop spans 16 amino acids. The CDR3 loop reads CSARLRTSGSSDTQYF. DNA of the CDR3: TGCAGTGCTAGATTACGGACTAGCGGGAGCTCAGATACGCAGTATTTT.